These T cell receptor beta chains were read from a single sample in a study of cytomegalovirus exposure and HLA in healthy donors. Measured with immunoSEQ multiplex PCR; TCRdb has only the in-frame clones, and not every one. The repertoire has under 200,000 clones, about 86% of them found once; the top ten carry 4.5% to 7%. The sequenced sample consisted of PBMCs. These receptors came from a woman aged 25 to 39 in good health and CMV-seronegative. Each CDR3 is given with its conserved first and last residue. The D gene is left open where the match is weak. The listing skips clone size in some rows; elsewhere it reads once, few, many or a size class.

length: 11
J: TRBJ1-2
D: -
size: few
V: TRBV7-9
DNA: TGTGCCAGCAGCGAGACCTATGGCTACACCTTC
CDR3: CASSETYGYTF

length: 17
J: TRBJ2-1
D: TRBD2
size: -
V: TRBV27
DNA: TGTGCCAGCAGTTTATGGCTAGCGGGAGGTTCCTACAATGAGCAGTTCTTC
CDR3: CASSLWLAGGSYNEQFF

length: 14
J: TRBJ1-1
D: -
size: -
V: TRBV6-5
DNA: TGTGCCAGCAGTTCCGCCGGGACAAACACTGAAGCTTTCTTT
CDR3: CASSSAGTNTEAFF

length: 17
J: TRBJ2-2
D: TRBD2
size: -
V: TRBV5-5
DNA: TGTGCCAGCAGCTCCACCGGGGGGGCATTAGTCACCGGGGAGCTGTTTTTT
CDR3: CASSSTGGALVTGELFF

length: 14
J: TRBJ2-5
D: -
size: -
V: TRBV27
DNA: TGTGCCAGCAGTTTCGGGGGGCGGAGAGAGACCCAGTACTTC
CDR3: CASSFGGRRETQYF

length: 15
J: TRBJ1-1
D: -
size: -
V: TRBV6-5
DNA: TGTGCCAGCAGTTACTCGATTGGAGGGGTCACTGAAGCTTTCTTT
CDR3: CASSYSIGGVTEAFF

length: 14
J: TRBJ1-2
D: -
size: few
V: TRBV7-3
DNA: TGTGCCAGCAGCTTATTCGAGGGCGGCTATGGCTACACCTTC
CDR3: CASSLFEGGYGYTF

length: 14
J: TRBJ2-5
D: -
size: once
V: TRBV5-1
DNA: TGCGCCAGCGCAACGACAGGGACTCAAGAGACCCAGTACTTC
CDR3: CASATTGTQETQYF

length: 16
J: TRBJ2-1
D: -
size: -
V: TRBV4-3
DNA: TGCGCCAGCAGCCAAGATAGAGGGGGGAGGGGCGGTGAGCAGTTCTTC
CDR3: CASSQDRGGRGGEQFF

length: 14
J: TRBJ2-7
D: -
size: few
V: TRBV5-1
DNA: TGCGCCAGCAGCATTGTTCCCGAATTGGGCGAGCAGTACTTC
CDR3: CASSIVPELGEQYF

length: 15
J: TRBJ1-1
D: -
size: -
V: TRBV14
DNA: TGTGCCAGCAGCCACTACCTGACAGTGGCCACTGAAGCTTTCTTT
CDR3: CASSHYLTVATEAFF

length: 16
J: TRBJ1-6
D: -
size: -
V: TRBV5-1
DNA: TGCGCCAGCAGCTCCTCCTTGACAGAGTATAATTCACCCCTCCACTTT
CDR3: CASSSSLTEYNSPLHF

length: 14
J: TRBJ2-7
D: TRBD1
size: -
V: TRBV27
DNA: TGTGCCAGCAGTCTACAGGGGGAGGCCTACGAGCAGTACTTC
CDR3: CASSLQGEAYEQYF

length: 15
J: TRBJ2-2
D: -
size: -
V: TRBV5-6
DNA: TGTGCCAGCAGCTTGGTCCAGACGAACACCGGGGAGCTGTTTTTT
CDR3: CASSLVQTNTGELFF

length: 14
J: TRBJ1-1
D: -
size: -
V: TRBV21-1
DNA: TGTGCCAGCAGCAAAGTGAGGTATAGTTTGGGGGCTTTCTTT
CDR3: CASSKVRYSLGAFF

length: 16
J: TRBJ2-3
D: -
size: -
V: TRBV7-9
DNA: TGTGCCAGCAGCTTAGGGTCCGGGTCTAGCACAGATACGCAGTATTTT
CDR3: CASSLGSGSSTDTQYF

length: 12
J: TRBJ1-2
D: -
size: -
V: TRBV7-9
DNA: TGTGCCAGCAGCCCGGGCTACTATGGCTACACCTTC
CDR3: CASSPGYYGYTF

length: 14
J: TRBJ2-7
D: -
size: -
V: TRBV4-1
DNA: TGCGCCAGCAGTTTCGATAGAAGCACCTACGAGCAGTACTTC
CDR3: CASSFDRSTYEQYF

length: 13
J: TRBJ2-7
D: -
size: -
V: TRBV29-1
DNA: TGCAGCGTTGAGTCCAGGGGTAGCGACGAGCAGTACTTC
CDR3: CSVESRGSDEQYF

length: 15
J: TRBJ2-1
D: -
size: -
V: TRBV19
DNA: TGTGCCAGTAGTATCCCCCAGGGACGGATCAATGAGCAGTTCTTC
CDR3: CASSIPQGRINEQFF

length: 15
J: TRBJ2-2
D: -
size: -
V: TRBV2
DNA: TGTGCCAGTCATCCAGGGGGAGGGACAACCGGGGAGCTGTTTTTT
CDR3: CASHPGGGTTGELFF

length: 15
J: TRBJ1-1
D: -
size: -
V: TRBV4-3
DNA: TGCGCCAGCAGCCAAGCCCATTGGGAGAACACTGAAGCTTTCTTT
CDR3: CASSQAHWENTEAFF

length: 12
J: TRBJ1-1
D: TRBD1
size: few
V: TRBV5-4
DNA: TGTGCCACCTCGGGACAGGACACTGAAGCTTTCTTT
CDR3: CATSGQDTEAFF

length: 16
J: TRBJ2-7
D: -
size: once
V: TRBV5-4
DNA: TGTGCCAGCAGCCTACCCGCTAGTTTGGGCAAGTACGAGCAGTACTTC
CDR3: CASSLPASLGKYEQYF

length: 11
J: TRBJ1-1
D: -
size: -
V: TRBV20-1
DNA: TGCAGTGCTTCGACCTGGTCGGGGGCTTTCTTT
CDR3: CSASTWSGAFF

length: 15
J: TRBJ2-3
D: TRBD1
size: -
V: TRBV30
DNA: TGTGCCTGGGGGATTACAGGGGGTTACACAGATACGCAGTATTTT
CDR3: CAWGITGGYTDTQYF

length: 13
J: TRBJ2-7
D: -
size: -
V: TRBV27
DNA: TGTGCCAGCAGTCCACGGAAGGACTACGAGCAGTACTTC
CDR3: CASSPRKDYEQYF

length: 16
J: TRBJ1-2
D: -
size: -
V: TRBV4-3
DNA: TGCGCCAGCAGCCAAGATATCACGTCCCATGAAAGAAGCTACACCTTC
CDR3: CASSQDITSHERSYTF

length: 17
J: TRBJ1-4
D: TRBD1
size: -
V: TRBV2
DNA: TGTGCCAGCAGTGAATACCCAGGGGGAAGTTGGAATGAAAAACTGTTTTTT
CDR3: CASSEYPGGSWNEKLFF

length: 20
J: TRBJ2-2
D: -
size: -
V: TRBV4-3
DNA: TGCGCCAGCAGCCAAGAGCCAAATCCCACTTGGGCCCGAGGCACCGGGGAGCTGTTTTTT
CDR3: CASSQEPNPTWARGTGELFF

length: 14
J: TRBJ2-7
D: TRBD1
size: -
V: TRBV4-3
DNA: TGCGCCAGCAGCCAAGATCCAGGACAGGGCTTTCCGTACTTC
CDR3: CASSQDPGQGFPYF

length: 13
J: TRBJ2-2
D: -
size: -
V: TRBV14
DNA: TGTGCCAGCAGTTACAGGTCCACCGGGGAGCTGTTTTTT
CDR3: CASSYRSTGELFF

length: 12
J: TRBJ1-3
D: -
size: -
V: TRBV7-9
DNA: TGTGCCAGCGGTCGCTCTGGAAACACCATATATTTT
CDR3: CASGRSGNTIYF

length: 15
J: TRBJ1-1
D: -
size: -
V: TRBV6-5
DNA: TGTGCCAGCAGTTACTCCGGGACTTTGAACACTGAAGCTTTCTTT
CDR3: CASSYSGTLNTEAFF

length: 15
J: TRBJ1-2
D: -
size: -
V: TRBV29-1
DNA: TGCAGCGTCCGAGGCGGATCCCAACTCTCCTATGGCTACACCTTC
CDR3: CSVRGGSQLSYGYTF

length: 12
J: TRBJ2-2
D: -
size: -
V: TRBV19
DNA: TGTGCCAGTAGTTGGAGGGCCGGGGAGCTGTTTTTT
CDR3: CASSWRAGELFF

length: 14
J: TRBJ1-1
D: -
size: -
V: TRBV4-1
DNA: TGCGCCAGCAGCCAGACCCCCGGCGGGACTGAAGCTTTCTTT
CDR3: CASSQTPGGTEAFF

length: 14
J: TRBJ2-2
D: -
size: -
V: TRBV11-2
DNA: TGTGCCAGCAGCATCGATGGGTACATGGGGGAGCTGTTTTTT
CDR3: CASSIDGYMGELFF

length: 17
J: TRBJ2-7
D: -
size: -
V: TRBV4-1
DNA: TGCGCCAGCAGCCAAGATCAGGGTAGTGTATTCTCCTACGAGCAGTACTTC
CDR3: CASSQDQGSVFSYEQYF

length: 15
J: TRBJ1-4
D: -
size: -
V: TRBV25-1
DNA: TGTGCCAGCAGTGTACCGTCGGTGGCTAATGAAAAACTGTTTTTT
CDR3: CASSVPSVANEKLFF

length: 15
J: TRBJ2-7
D: TRBD1
size: -
V: TRBV7-3
DNA: TGTGCCAGCAGCTTAACTCGGGACAGGCCCTACGAGCAGTACTTC
CDR3: CASSLTRDRPYEQYF

length: 14
J: TRBJ2-5
D: -
size: -
V: TRBV5-6
DNA: TGTGCCAGCAGCTTGGACCAGACTGCGGAGACCCAGTACTTC
CDR3: CASSLDQTAETQYF

length: 13
J: TRBJ1-2
D: -
size: -
V: TRBV28
DNA: TGTGCCAGTATTTACGGGGAGGGCTATGGCTACACCTTC
CDR3: CASIYGEGYGYTF

length: 13
J: TRBJ2-5
D: TRBD2
size: once
V: TRBV10-3
DNA: TGTGCCACGCGGGGAGGGAATATAGAGACCCAGTACTTC
CDR3: CATRGGNIETQYF

length: 16
J: TRBJ2-5
D: -
size: -
V: TRBV11-2
DNA: TGTGCCAGCAGCCCCAGGTACGTACCAGGGCAAGAGACCCAGTACTTC
CDR3: CASSPRYVPGQETQYF

length: 14
J: TRBJ2-5
D: -
size: -
V: TRBV9
DNA: TGTGCCAGCAGCGCAACTGAGAGTCAAGAGACCCAGTACTTC
CDR3: CASSATESQETQYF

length: 15
J: TRBJ1-4
D: -
size: -
V: TRBV7-8
DNA: TGTGCCAGCAGCCCCCGGACCGGATTGAATGAAAAACTGTTTTTT
CDR3: CASSPRTGLNEKLFF